This T cell receptor beta chain was identified during a study of CD8+CD57+ T cells in acquired aplastic anemia. Study conclusions and caveats: In common between the patients and the controls were some 28 CD8+ CDR3 sequences. No significant patient-versus-control difference appeared in CD8+ Simpson's diversity.

In germline, CDR1 is SEHNR, CDR2 FQNEAQ (reference sequence). V was clipped by 1 base and J by 0 bases; unmatched bases: 5. The CDR3 covers 17 residues. Previously, flow cytometry had revealed CD8+CD57+ cell expansion in the patients chosen for sequencing. The patients all had a severe acquired aplastic anemia diagnosis. This clonotype has ten or more counts. Its antigen is unknown. Both TCR beta VDJ combination and CDR3 sequence profiling were carried out. Genomic DNA was the template for this profiling. TCRdb reprocessed the reads with MiXCR, giving one entry per CDR3 protein. The table has some 200,000 distinct CDR3 sequences, roughly 45% seen once; the top ten hold just under 20%.

The clonotype was recovered from a human donor with aplastic anemia. This chain uses TRBV7-9 with TRBJ1-5, with TRBD1 matching 8 bases. The sample taken for sequencing was sorted CD4+, CD8+, or CD8+CD57+ T cells (not recorded which) from PBMCs. The CDR3 protein is CASSLGQGRYSNQPQHF. The CDR3 DNA is TGTGCCAGCAGCTTAGGACAGGGGAGGTATAGCAATCAGCCCCAGCATTTT. The full variable domain, rest sourced from reference TRBV7-9 and TRBJ1-5, is DTGVSQNPRHKITKRGQNVTFRCDPISEHNRLYWYRQTLGQGPEFLTYFQNEAQLEKSRLLSDRFSAERPKGSFSTLEIQRTEQGDSAMYLCASSLGQGRYSNQPQHFGDGTRLSIL.